Below, one TCR beta chain is given with its context. Its antigen remains unidentified. This entry is derived from a study of graft-versus-host responses after intestinal transplantation. Repertoires were generated with immunoSEQ multiplex PCR, while TCRdb's copy carries only in-frame clones and drops some. The sample contains over 70,000 clones, around 91% of which appear only once. Germline lookup yields CDR1 SGHRS and CDR2 YFSETQ. V was cut by 2 bases and J by 0 bases, with 8 bases left in between. This CDR3 comprises 14 residues. The clonotype originates from a human donor who was the organ donor for an intestinal transplant. This chain links TRBV5-1 with TRBJ1-1; D is unresolved. The sample here was unstimulated CD8+ T cells sorted from spleen or lymph node cells, taken before transplant. This CDR3 is CASSFESMNTEAFF. The CDR3 nucleotides read TGCGCCAGCAGCTTCGAAAGCATGAACACTGAAGCTTTCTTT.